Listed here are 30 T cell receptor beta chains from one sample, sequenced in a study of OX40 agonist ivuxolimab in advanced cancers. The repertoire was sequenced with immunoSEQ multiplex PCR; TCRdb's copy has only in-frame clones and lacks some. Found here are about 100,000 clones, around 91% of them singletons; the top ten hold roughly 0.15%. Here the sequenced sample was CD4+ or CD8+ T cells sorted from blood, taken in a trial of the OX40 agonist ivuxolimab. The receptors originated from an adult with an advanced solid tumor such as melanoma, head and neck, liver or kidney cancer.

The V and J genes are TRBV5-1 and TRBJ2-1, with a possible D match to TRBD2 (7 bases). The V gene's germline CDR1 is SGHRS and CDR2 YFSETQ. Trimming left V 5 bases short and J 3 bases short, with 18 bases between. The CDR3 runs 16 residues. Written as DNA, the CDR3 is TGCGCCAGCAGTGAGACGGGGGGCTCTAACTACAATGAGCAGTTCTTC. Encoded protein: CASSETGGSNYNEQFF.

V is TRBV5-8 and J is TRBJ1-5; the D gene is possibly TRBD1 (6 bases). The CDR3 totals 17 residues. The germline V gene has CDR1 SGHTS and CDR2 YDEGEE. V shed 2 bases and J shed 0 bases, with 15 bases lying between them. The DNA of the CDR3 is TGTGCCAGCAGCTTTGGGCAGGGGATACTTAGCAATCAGCCCCAGCATTTT. It specifies CASSFGQGILSNQPQHF.

CDR3 sequence (DNA): TGTGCCAGCAGCCAACTAGCAAGGTCCTACAATGAGCAGTTCTTC. This sequence encodes CASSQLARSYNEQFF. V and J are TRBV7-6 and TRBJ2-1; D possibly corresponds to TRBD2 (6 bases). There are 15 residues in the CDR3. Germline values: CDR1 SGHVS, CDR2 FNYEAQ. The V end was cut by 5 bases, the J end by 1 base, with 12 bases between. Looking up the rest from reference TRBV7-6 and TRBJ2-1 gives the full variable domain: GAGVSQSPRYKVTKRGQDVALRCDPISGHVSLYWYRQALGQGPEFLTYFNYEAQQDKSGLPNDRFSAERPEGSISTLTIQRTEQRDSAMYRCASSQLARSYNEQFFGPGTRLTVL.

This clone showed up just once. One end of the junction fails to match germline, which may point to a read error. V is TRBV7-3 and J is TRBJ2-2; D is undetermined. This CDR3 is 15 amino acids long. CDR1 SGHTA and CDR2 FQGTGA come from the germline V gene. CDR3 protein: CTSSSNRLNTGELFF. The CDR3 DNA is TGTACCAGCAGCTCCAATCGGTTAAACACCGGGGAGCTGTTTTTT.

The chain couples TRBV18 to TRBJ2-7; 10 bases align to TRBD2. This CDR3 has 14 amino acids. Germline V gives CDR1 KGHSH, CDR2 LQKENI. Germline trimming cut 4 bases from V and 5 bases from J; bases unmatched to any gene: 5. CDR3 in amino acids: CASSRTSGTNEQYF. CDR3 coding DNA: TGTGCCAGCTCACGTACTAGCGGGACCAACGAGCAGTACTTC.

The chain uses TRBV30 and TRBJ1-3; D call uncertain. This CDR3 is built from 13 residues. V lost 0 bases, J lost 4 bases, and 7 bases lay in between. In germline, CDR1 is GTSNPN, CDR2 SVGIG (reference sequence). Here the CDR3 reads CAWSVQRGNTIYF. In DNA form, the CDR3 reads TGTGCCTGGAGTGTTCAACGAGGAAACACCATATATTTT.

This chain joins TRBV30 and TRBJ1-4; TRBD1 agrees at 7 bases. The V segment lost 5 bases and the J segment 8 bases; nucleotides outside the gene matches: 14. Germline lookup yields CDR1 GTSNPN and CDR2 SVGIG (reference sequence). CDR3 length: 15 residues. This chain's CDR3 is CAWGRPTGLGEKLFF. CDR3 DNA: TGTGCCTGGGGGCGACCGACAGGGTTGGGAGAAAAACTGTTTTTT.

To note about this clone: The sample contains more than one DNA sequence encoding this CDR3. This sequence joins TRBV9 and TRBJ2-1; TRBD2 aligns across 9 bases. The CDR3 is made up of 15 amino acids. CDR1 is SGDLS and CDR2 is YYNGEE in the germline V gene. V lost 3 bases to trimming and J lost 7 bases; unmatched junction nucleotides: 8. The CDR3 sequence is CASSARTSANNEQFF. In DNA, the CDR3 is TGTGCCAGCAGCGCCCGGACTAGCGCCAATAATGAGCAGTTCTTC.

The chain joins TRBV28 to TRBJ1-5; TRBD1 agrees at 8 bases. The trim removed 6 bases at V and 0 bases at J, leaving 10 bases unmatched. The CDR3 is 17 amino acids. CDR1 and CDR2 (germline): MDHEN, SYDVKM. DNA of the CDR3: TGTGCCAGCAGGCTAGAACAGGGGGTCTATAGCAATCAGCCCCAGCATTTT. It specifies CASRLEQGVYSNQPQHF. The whole variable domain, remainder taken from reference TRBV28 and TRBJ1-5, is DVKVTQSSRYLVKRTGEKVFLECVQDMDHENMFWYRQDPGLGLRLIYFSYDVKMKEKGDIPEGYSVSREKKERFSLILESASTNQTSMYLCASRLEQGVYSNQPQHFGDGTRLSIL.

This clone occurred once. The rearrangement uses TRBV14 and TRBJ1-2; D unresolved. This CDR3 has 14 amino acids. Germline V gives CDR1 SGHDN, CDR2 FVKESK. V was cut by 3 bases and J by 2 bases, with 10 bases left in between. The CDR3 coding sequence is TGTGCCAGCAGCCAGGGATCGAGCAACTATGGCTACACCTTC. Its translation: CASSQGSSNYGYTF.

This chain links TRBV9 with TRBJ2-7; either TRBD1 or TRBD2 may fit D (5 bases each). The V gene's germline CDR1 is SGDLS and CDR2 YYNGEE. Trimming stripped 1 base from V and 5 bases from J, with 16 bases between. The CDR3 covers 15 residues. DNA of the CDR3: TGTGCCAGCAGCGTACAGGGTGGGAGCCGGGACGAGCAGTACTTC. This encodes CASSVQGGSRDEQYF.

The chain joins TRBV7-8 to TRBJ2-1; 8 nucleotides match TRBD1. CDR1 and CDR2 from the germline V gene are SGHVS and FQNEAQ. With 5 bases clipped from V and 10 bases from J, the junction kept 4 bases outside the gene matches. The CDR3 is 12 amino acids. The CDR3 region has the DNA TGTGCCAGCAGCACAGACAGGGGAGAGCAGTTCTTC. Its translation: CASSTDRGEQFF.

V usage is TRBV7-2 and J usage is TRBJ1-5; a weak D match, TRBD1 (5 bases). The CDR3 length is 16 residues. Germline CDR1 is SGHTA and CDR2 is FQGNSA. The V and J ends lost 0 bases and 5 bases respectively, with 14 bases between them. CDR3 DNA: TGTGCCAGCAGCTTAGCCGGGGGACTGGACTATCAGCCCCAGCATTTT. Translating it yields CASSLAGGLDYQPQHF.

This chain links TRBV7-7 with TRBJ2-5; D possibly matches TRBD1 or TRBD2 (5 bases each). Per the germline V gene, CDR1 is SSHAT and CDR2 is FNYEAQ (reference sequence). This CDR3 has 16 residues. V was trimmed by 2 bases and J by 5 bases, leaving 18 bases between them. The CDR3 bases are TGTGCCAGCAGCTTATCATCGGGGCCCTCGGGGGAGACCCAGTACTTC. It specifies CASSLSSGPSGETQYF.

Written as DNA, the CDR3 is TGTGCCAGCAGTTCCCAAAGGGACAGCACAGATACGCAGTATTTT. Its protein is CASSSQRDSTDTQYF. The chain joins TRBV28 to TRBJ2-3; D possibly uses TRBD1 or TRBD2 (5 bases each). CDR1 and CDR2 (germline): MDHEN, SYDVKM. V was trimmed by 4 bases and J by 0 bases, leaving 11 bases between them. The CDR3 runs to 15 residues.

The genes are TRBV5-4 and TRBJ2-1; 12 bases fit TRBD1. Trimming at V came to 4 bases and at J to 8 bases, leaving 7 bases not matched to a gene. The length of the CDR3 is 15 residues. Germline V CDR1 and CDR2: SGHNT, YYREEE (reference sequence). DNA of the CDR3: TGTGCCAGCAGCCCTGGGACAGGGGGCTTCGATGAGCAGTTCTTC. It encodes CASSPGTGGFDEQFF. Supplemented by reference TRBV5-4 and TRBJ2-1, the full variable domain reads ETGVTQSPTHLIKTRGQQVTLRCSSQSGHNTVSWYQQALGQGPQFIFQYYREEENGRGNFPPRFSGLQFPNYSSELNVNALELDDSALYLCASSPGTGGFDEQFFGPGTRLTVL.

This clone has just one count. J is TRBJ2-5 and V is TRBV6-5; 8 bases match TRBD1. Trimming removed 2 bases from V and 5 bases from J; junction bases left unmatched: 7. Germline loops: CDR1 MNHEY, CDR2 SVGAGI. The CDR3 spans 15 residues. The CDR3 here is CASSYRGAGGETQYF. The CDR3 DNA is TGTGCCAGCAGTTACAGGGGCGCAGGGGGCGAGACCCAGTACTTC.

The V and J genes are TRBV19 and TRBJ2-2; 7 bases are shared with TRBD1. V was clipped by 5 bases and J by 2 bases; unmatched bases: 8. This CDR3 spans 16 amino acids. CDR1 LNHDA and CDR2 SQIVND come from the germline V gene (reference sequence). CDR3 coding DNA: TGTGCCAGTAGTTTTAGACAGGGAAGCAACACCGGGGAGCTGTTTTTT. Amino acid sequence: CASSFRQGSNTGELFF. The entire variable domain, with the rest obtained from reference TRBV19 and TRBJ2-2, is as follows: DGGITQSPKYLFRKEGQNVTLSCEQNLNHDAMYWYRQDPGQGLRLIYYSQIVNDFQKGDIAEGYSVSREKKESFPLTVTSAQKNPTAFYLCASSFRQGSNTGELFFGEGSRLTVL.

This clone has a single count. The sample holds other DNA sequences that translate to the same CDR3. The chain is built from TRBV6-5 and TRBJ1-2, with no clear D. This CDR3 contains 13 residues. Germline lookup yields CDR1 MNHEY and CDR2 SVGAGI. Between the trimmed V and J ends, which lost 6 bases and 4 bases, there was a span of 12 bases. Written as DNA, the CDR3 is TGTGCCAGCAGCCCGGGAGGGAGCTATGGCTACACCTTC. Protein: CASSPGGSYGYTF.

The chain is built from TRBV13 and TRBJ1-4; D is unresolved. Germline V gene data show CDR1 as PRHDT and CDR2 as FYEKMQ (reference sequence). The V end lost 2 bases, the J end lost 8 bases, and 6 bases lay between the germline ends. The length of the CDR3 is 12 residues. Here the CDR3 reads CASSLPEEKLFF. The CDR3 bases are TGTGCCAGCAGCTTACCAGAGGAAAAACTGTTTTTT.

The chain carries TRBV5-4 and TRBJ1-2, with D possibly TRBD1 on 5 matching bases. This CDR3 comprises 15 residues. Germline V gene lookup returns CDR1 SGHNT and CDR2 YYREEE (reference sequence). Trimming removed 1 base at V and 7 bases at J, with 17 bases between. CDR3 nucleotide sequence: TGTGCCAGCAGCTTGTCTCAGGGTCGAGGCGTTGGCTACACCTTC. As protein: CASSLSQGRGVGYTF.

The rearrangement uses TRBV19 and TRBJ1-4, with TRBD1 as a possible D gene (6 bases). The CDR3 sequence is 15 residues long. V was shortened by 5 bases and J by 4 bases, with 14 bases between the two germline ends. The germline gives CDR1 LNHDA, CDR2 SQIVND (reference sequence). The CDR3 loop is CASSPTGGFNEKLFF. As DNA, the CDR3 is TGTGCCAGTAGTCCGACCGGGGGCTTTAATGAAAAACTGTTTTTT.

This chain links TRBV6-5 with TRBJ2-7, with 9 bases fitting TRBD1. V was clipped by 6 bases and J by 6 bases; unmatched bases: 6. The CDR3 length is 13 residues. Germline CDR1 and CDR2: MNHEY and SVGAGI. The DNA for the CDR3 is TGTGCCAGCAGCCTCGGGACAGGGCGCGAGCAGTACTTC. It yields the protein CASSLGTGREQYF.

The CDR3 DNA sequence: TGTGCCAGCAGCCTCAGGGGGGACCGAATAAACTACGAGCAGTACTTC. It translates to CASSLRGDRINYEQYF. This sequence joins TRBV9 and TRBJ2-7; a weak D match, TRBD1 (7 bases). The length of the CDR3 is 16 residues. From germline, CDR1 is SGDLS and CDR2 YYNGEE. V was shortened by 4 bases and J by 3 bases, with 20 bases between the two germline ends.

Concerning this clone: Other DNA sequences in this sample translate to the same CDR3. The chain is built from TRBV5-1 and TRBJ1-2; D perhaps matches TRBD1 (6 bases). V was cut by 0 bases and J by 6 bases, with 12 bases left in between. Germline V gene sequence: CDR1 SGHRS, CDR2 YFSETQ. The CDR3 consists of 14 residues. CDR3 protein: CASSLGGQGNGYTF. The CDR3 DNA follows: TGCGCCAGCAGCTTGGGGGGCCAGGGGAATGGCTACACCTTC.

The V call is TRBV10-3, the J call TRBJ2-1; 8 nucleotides align to TRBD2. Germline V lookup: CDR1 ENHRY, CDR2 SYGVKD. The trim removed 4 bases at V and 8 bases at J, leaving 10 bases unmatched. This CDR3 is built from 15 residues. CDR3 amino acids: CAISGGGLAVDEQFF. The CDR3 DNA reads as TGTGCCATCAGTGGCGGAGGACTAGCAGTCGATGAGCAGTTCTTC.

The chain combines TRBV30 with TRBJ1-1; D might be TRBD1 (5 bases). CDR3 length equals 15 residues. CDR1 and CDR2 from the germline V gene are GTSNPN and SVGIG (reference sequence). V dropped 4 bases and J dropped 0 bases, with 15 bases sitting between them. CDR3 DNA sequence: TGTGCCTGGATGGCAGGGCGGGAGGTGAACACTGAAGCTTTCTTT. Protein product: CAWMAGREVNTEAFF.

The chain links TRBV30 to TRBJ2-7, with 8 bases matching TRBD2. J gave up 6 bases and V 8 bases, and 12 bases lay outside the gene matches. Germline V gene lookup returns CDR1 GTSNPN and CDR2 SVGIG (reference sequence). The CDR3 runs to 13 residues. The CDR3 nucleotides read TGTGCCCACTCCAAGCGGGAGATCGGCGAGCAGTACTTC. Protein product: CAHSKREIGEQYF.

The chain combines TRBV19 with TRBJ1-1; D gene uncertain. Germline values: CDR1 LNHDA, CDR2 SQIVND (reference sequence). The length of the CDR3 is 13 residues. V shed 4 bases and J shed 0 bases, with 6 bases lying between them. CDR3 nucleotides: TGTGCCAGTAGTACCACAGTGAACACTGAAGCTTTCTTT. Translated: CASSTTVNTEAFF.

The chain links TRBV27 to TRBJ1-6; 7 nucleotides line up with TRBD1. Germline trimming cut 4 bases from V and 0 bases from J; bases unmatched to any gene: 9. The CDR3 has 18 residues. Germline-derived CDR1 and CDR2 are MNHEY and SMNVEV (reference sequence). Here the CDR3 reads CASSSGTALSSYNSPLHF. The CDR3 DNA follows: TGTGCCAGCAGTTCCGGGACAGCATTGAGCTCCTATAATTCACCCCTCCACTTT.